This entry concerns a single T cell receptor beta chain. This sample stems from a study of T cell responses to AZD1222 COVID-19 vaccine. Produced via immunoSEQ multiplex PCR; TCRdb's table is partial and in-frame only. The sample lists approximately 150,000 clones; roughly 87% were seen once. The CDR3 extends over 13 amino acids. Germline V gene sequence: CDR1 MDHEN, CDR2 SYDVKM. V lost 5 bases to trimming and J lost 1 base, with 8 bases between them. The V and J genes are TRBV28 and TRBJ1-1; possibly TRBD1 for D (5 bases). The sample was peripheral blood, taken 28 days after the second dose of the MenACWY control vaccine. The TCR sequence derives from an adult who received the MenACWY meningococcal vaccine as a control. The chain's CDR3 is CASSRQRNTEAFF. For the CDR3, the DNA is TGTGCCAGCAGTCGACAGAGGAACACTGAAGCTTTCTTT.